This TCR beta chain was profiled in a study of blood T cells in healthy people across ages (dated by TCRdb to about 2015). Study-level background: Template switching captured roughly one uniquely barcoded TCR beta cDNA molecule per two T cells in model experiments. Two additional independent replicas of 1 million unique cDNA reads from the same blood draw were analyzed for two donors (one aged 18 to 30 and one aged 80 or older). To avoid experimental bias, donors of different ages were randomly spread across the sequencing lanes. To track age-related changes in TCR beta repertoire diversity, the study relied on deep sequencing normalized with unique cDNA molecular identifiers. The donors were divided into four age groups: young (average roughly 15 years), middle-aged (roughly 40), aged (62) and long-lived (82). General findings and caveats noted by the study authors: Estimates of total diversity based on one million sequenced T cells were regarded as lower bounds and as underestimates. The percentage of naive T cells measured by flow cytometry correlated strongly with observed TCR beta diversity. Compared with the aged group, more naive CD4+ T cells, fewer expanded clones and increased TCR diversity were shown by the long-lived group, suggesting age selection. Observed TCR beta diversity per million T cells fell roughly linearly with age, and a significant reduction was already apparent by age roughly 40. The CMV infection status of donors was not known, potentially confounding age-related changes in expanded clonotypes. Conclusive comparison of naive and antigen-experienced compartments was prevented by the profiling of bulk unsorted PBMCs.

This clonotype was seen only a few times. Its antigen remains unidentified. No base-level quality is on record; no much larger clone is a single base apart. Counted from cysteine to phenylalanine, this CDR3 has 14 amino acids. Of the read, only the CDR3 DNA is kept; its 42 bases are in frame from base 1. V loses 4 bases, J loses 2 bases, and the germline ends lie 11 bases apart. CDR1 is given as LGHNA and CDR2 as YNFKEQ, both from the germline V gene. Library generation was performed with 5' RACE. Sequencing was carried out with an Illumina HiSeq 2500. The second PCR ran for about 6 to 12 cycles and used a J-beta primer mix along with a sample-barcoded 5' primer. A template-switch 5' adaptor carrying 12 random nucleotides introduced a unique molecular identifier onto each TCR beta cDNA molecule. Each sample yielded at least 3 million CDR3-containing paired-end reads. First-strand cDNA synthesis was performed from all RNA using the Mint cDNA synthesis kit, with priming by a TRBC-specific oligonucleotide. After uracil-DNA glycosylase treatment, a first 18-cycle PCR used universal primers M1SS and BC2_uni_R on all cDNA. The study's own analysis went as follows. For normalization, 1 million high-quality reads, each with a distinct molecular identifier, were randomly selected from each sample. Instead of being binned into consensus sequences, reads that shared molecular identifiers were thrown out. MiTCR, set to a Q25 quality threshold and the strictest error-elimination algorithm, was used for CDR3 identification, clonotype clustering and error correction. A nonparametric unseen species model with Euler transformation was used to estimate lower-bound total TCR beta diversity. In TCRdb, the public reads were trimmed at Q25 with fastp and aligned with MiXCR, with productive beta chains retained. Each entry merges the rows of one CDR3 protein and shows their most common DNA and genes. The V and J calls come from TCRdb's annotation, not from the publication. The sample has 650,000 to 1,000,000 distinct CDR3 sequences on record, about 36% of them singletons. The biggest ten clones account for 13% of the sample.

Systemically healthy Caucasian individuals from Russia, 39 in total and aged roughly 6 to 100 years, were included as donors. About 9.1 milliliters of peripheral blood were collected from each donor into EDTA-treated Vacutainer tubes. PBMCs were isolated by Ficoll-Paque density-gradient centrifugation, with at least 7 million obtained per sample. Total RNA, at least 6 micrograms per sample, was extracted from PBMCs with Trizol reagent. For every donor, an aliquot of PBMCs went through flow cytometry to measure the percentages of naive CD45RAhigh/CD27high T cells. Input material: blood. Rearrangement joined TRBV4-2 to TRBJ1-1, with the D segment identity uncertain. The TCR sequence derives from a young man in good health. The bases are TGTGCCAGCAGCCGCGGGGTCCCCAACACTGAAGCTTTCTTT. Translated, this gives CASSRGVPNTEAFF.